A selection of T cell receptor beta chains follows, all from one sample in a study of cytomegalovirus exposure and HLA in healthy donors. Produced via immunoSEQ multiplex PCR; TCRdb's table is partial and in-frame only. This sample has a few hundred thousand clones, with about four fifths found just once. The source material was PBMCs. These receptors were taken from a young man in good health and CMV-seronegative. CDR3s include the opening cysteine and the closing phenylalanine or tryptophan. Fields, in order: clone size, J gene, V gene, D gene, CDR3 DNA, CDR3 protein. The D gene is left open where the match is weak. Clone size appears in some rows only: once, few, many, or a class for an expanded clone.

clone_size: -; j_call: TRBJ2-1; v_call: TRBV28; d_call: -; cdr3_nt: TGTGCCAGCAGCCCCTTTGGAGGGAACTACAATGAGCAGTTCTTC; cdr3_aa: CASSPFGGNYNEQFF
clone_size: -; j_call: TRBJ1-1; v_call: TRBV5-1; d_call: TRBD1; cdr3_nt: TGCGCCAGCAGCTGGACAGGGCAGTCGAACACTGAAGCTTTCTTT; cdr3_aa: CASSWTGQSNTEAFF
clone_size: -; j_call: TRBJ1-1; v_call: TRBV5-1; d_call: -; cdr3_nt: TGCGCCAGCAGCTGGGGGGGGTGGCAGGGGAACACTGAAGCTTTCTTT; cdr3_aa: CASSWGGWQGNTEAFF
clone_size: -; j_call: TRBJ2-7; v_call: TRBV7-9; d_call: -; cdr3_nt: TGTGCCAGCAGCTCCCCGTCCTACGAGCAGTACTTC; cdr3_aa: CASSSPSYEQYF
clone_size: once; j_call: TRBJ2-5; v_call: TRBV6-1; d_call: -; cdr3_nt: TGTGCCAGCAGTGGATCGGGATATGGCCAAGAGACCCAGTACTTC; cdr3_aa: CASSGSGYGQETQYF
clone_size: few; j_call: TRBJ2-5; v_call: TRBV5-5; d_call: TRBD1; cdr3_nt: TGTGCCAGCAGCCCGACAGGGACGTACCAAGAGACCCAGTACTTC; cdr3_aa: CASSPTGTYQETQYF
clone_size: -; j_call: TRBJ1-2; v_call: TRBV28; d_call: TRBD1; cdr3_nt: TGTGCCATCCCGACAGGGAGGAGTCCTAACTATGGCTACACCTTC; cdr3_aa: CAIPTGRSPNYGYTF
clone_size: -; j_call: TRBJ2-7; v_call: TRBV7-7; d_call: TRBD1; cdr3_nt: TGTGCTAGCAGCTTAGACAGGGCCGGCGAGCAGTACTTC; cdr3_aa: CASSLDRAGEQYF
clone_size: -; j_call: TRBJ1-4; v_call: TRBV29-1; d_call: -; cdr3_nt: TGCAGCGTCCAAGACAGGAAGGATGGGGAAAAACTGTTTTTT; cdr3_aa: CSVQDRKDGEKLFF
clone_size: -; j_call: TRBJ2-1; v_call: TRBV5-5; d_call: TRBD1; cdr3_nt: TGTGCCAGCAGCCTGACAGGGTCGGGAAATGAGCAGTTCTTC; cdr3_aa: CASSLTGSGNEQFF
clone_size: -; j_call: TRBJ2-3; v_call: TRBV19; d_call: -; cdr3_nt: TGTGCCAGTAGTGACACCGGGACACTCACTAGCACAGATACGCAGTATTTT; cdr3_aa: CASSDTGTLTSTDTQYF
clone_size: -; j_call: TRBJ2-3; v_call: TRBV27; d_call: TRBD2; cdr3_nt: TGTGCCAGCAGTCCGGTAGCGGGGAGCACAGATACGCAGTATTTT; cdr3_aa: CASSPVAGSTDTQYF
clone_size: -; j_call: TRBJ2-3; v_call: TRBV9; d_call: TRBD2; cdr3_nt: TGTGCCAGCAGCCCTGGGACTAGCGGGGTGGCTAGCACAGATACGCAGTATTTT; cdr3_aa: CASSPGTSGVASTDTQYF
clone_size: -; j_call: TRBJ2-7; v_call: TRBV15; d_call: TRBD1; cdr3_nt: TGTGCCACCAGCAGCCAAACAGGGGGCCGATACGAGCAGTACTTC; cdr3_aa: CATSSQTGGRYEQYF
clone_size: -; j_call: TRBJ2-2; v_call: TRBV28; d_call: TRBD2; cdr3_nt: TGTGCCAGCAGTTCCACTAGCGGGGGGGTTTTCACCGGGGAGCTGTTTTTT; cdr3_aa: CASSSTSGGVFTGELFF
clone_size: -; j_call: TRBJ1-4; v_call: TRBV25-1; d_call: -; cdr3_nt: TGTGCCAGCAGTGAGTACGGGGTCAGGGAAAAACTGTTTTTT; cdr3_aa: CASSEYGVREKLFF
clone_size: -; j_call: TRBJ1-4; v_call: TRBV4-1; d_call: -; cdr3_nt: TGCGCCAGCAGCCAAGGGTACACAGGGCATGGGAATGAAAAACTGTTTTTT; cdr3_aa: CASSQGYTGHGNEKLFF
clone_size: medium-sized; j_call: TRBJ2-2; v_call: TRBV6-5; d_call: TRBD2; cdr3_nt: TGTGCCAGCAGTTCGGGACTAGCGGCTAACACCGGGGAGCTGTTTTTT; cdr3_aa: CASSSGLAANTGELFF
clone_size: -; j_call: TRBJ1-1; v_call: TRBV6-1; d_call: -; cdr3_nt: TGTGCCAGCTCTCCCTTATTACAGGAAGCTTTCTTT; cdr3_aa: CASSPLLQEAFF
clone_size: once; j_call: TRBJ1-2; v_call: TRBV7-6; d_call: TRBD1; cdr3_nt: TGTGCCAGCAGCTTAGAAGGACAGGGGGGAATCTATGGCTACACCTTC; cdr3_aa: CASSLEGQGGIYGYTF
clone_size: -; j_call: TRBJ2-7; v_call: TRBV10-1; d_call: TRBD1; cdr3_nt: TGCGCCAGCAGTTTTATCGGGACAGGGGCACACGAGCAGTACTTC; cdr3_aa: CASSFIGTGAHEQYF
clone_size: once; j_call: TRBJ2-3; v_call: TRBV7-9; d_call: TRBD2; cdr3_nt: TGTTCCAGCAGCTTATTCCTAGCGGGGGGCGGTGATACGCAGTATTTT; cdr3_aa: CSSSLFLAGGGDTQYF
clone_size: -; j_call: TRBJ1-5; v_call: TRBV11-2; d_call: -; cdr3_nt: TGTGCCAGCAGCTTAGAGCAGGGCCCAGGAAGTCAGCCCCAGCATTTT; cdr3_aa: CASSLEQGPGSQPQHF
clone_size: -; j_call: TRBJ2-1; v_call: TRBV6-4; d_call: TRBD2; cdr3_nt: TGTGCCAGCAGTGACGTTTTTGGGACTAGCGCGAACAATGAGCAGTTCTTC; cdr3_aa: CASSDVFGTSANNEQFF
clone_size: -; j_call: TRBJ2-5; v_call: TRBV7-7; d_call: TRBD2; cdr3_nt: TGTGCTAGCGGACTAGCGGGATCCTCAGGGGAGACCCAGTACTTC; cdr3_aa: CASGLAGSSGETQYF
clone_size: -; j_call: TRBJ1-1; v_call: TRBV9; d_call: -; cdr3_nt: TGTGCCAGCAGCGTAGGGACAGTGAACACTGAAGCTTTCTTT; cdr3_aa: CASSVGTVNTEAFF
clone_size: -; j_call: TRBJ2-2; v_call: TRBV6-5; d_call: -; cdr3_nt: TGTGCCAGCAGTTACTCTTCCGTCGGGGAGCTGTTTTTT; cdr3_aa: CASSYSSVGELFF
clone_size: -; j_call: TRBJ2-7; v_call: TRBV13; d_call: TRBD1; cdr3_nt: TGTGCCAGCAGCCCCGGCGAGGACAGGGAGTACGAGCAGTACTTC; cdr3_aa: CASSPGEDREYEQYF
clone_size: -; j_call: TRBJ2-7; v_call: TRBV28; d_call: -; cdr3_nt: TGTGCCAGCAGTTTATATCAGGGATTCCACGAGCAGTACTTC; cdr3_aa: CASSLYQGFHEQYF
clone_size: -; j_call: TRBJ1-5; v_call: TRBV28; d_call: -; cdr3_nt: TGTGGATCCACAGGGTTCAATCAGCCCCAGCATTTT; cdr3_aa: CGSTGFNQPQHF
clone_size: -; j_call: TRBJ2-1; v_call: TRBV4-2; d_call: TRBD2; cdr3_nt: TGTGCCAGCAGCCAGGGGGATGGCGGGGGGGCGAAAAGTGAGCAGTTCTTC; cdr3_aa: CASSQGDGGGAKSEQFF
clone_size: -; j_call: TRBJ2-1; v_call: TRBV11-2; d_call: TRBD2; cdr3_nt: TGTGCCAGCAGCTTAGCAGCGGGGGGAACAAATGAGCAGTTCTTC; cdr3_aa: CASSLAAGGTNEQFF
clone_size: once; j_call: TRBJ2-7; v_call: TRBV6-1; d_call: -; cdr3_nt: TGTGCCAGCAGTGAATTCGGGACAACATCCTACGAGCAGTACTTC; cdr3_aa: CASSEFGTTSYEQYF
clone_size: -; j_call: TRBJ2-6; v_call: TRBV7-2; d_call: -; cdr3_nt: TGTGCCAGCAGCTATAGCGGCTCGGGGGCCAACGTCCTGACTTTC; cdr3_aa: CASSYSGSGANVLTF
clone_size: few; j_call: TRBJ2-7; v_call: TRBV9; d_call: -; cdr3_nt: TGTGCCAGCAGCGCTGGGGCCAGCTCCTACGAGCAGTACTTC; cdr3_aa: CASSAGASSYEQYF
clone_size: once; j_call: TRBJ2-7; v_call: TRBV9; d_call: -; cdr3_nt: TGTGCCAGCACCCTGGGCCCGACCAGCTCCTACGAGCAGTACTTC; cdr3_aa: CASTLGPTSSYEQYF
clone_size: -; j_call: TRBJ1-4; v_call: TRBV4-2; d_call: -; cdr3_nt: TGTGCCAGCAGCCAGCCAGGGGTTCAGGGAGTCCGTGAAAAACTGTTTTTT; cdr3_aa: CASSQPGVQGVREKLFF
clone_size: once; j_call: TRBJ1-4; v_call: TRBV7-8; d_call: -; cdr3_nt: TGTGCCAGCAGCCAGGTGTCAGGGGTGGGGGAAAAACTGTTTTTT; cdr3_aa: CASSQVSGVGEKLFF
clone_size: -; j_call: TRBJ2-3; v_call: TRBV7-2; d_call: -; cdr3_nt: TGTGCCAACCGGCCCGGGTCTAACACAGATACGCAGTATTTT; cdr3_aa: CANRPGSNTDTQYF
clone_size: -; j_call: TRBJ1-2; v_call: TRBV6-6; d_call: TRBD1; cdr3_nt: TGTGCCAGCAGTCAGACAGGGAACTATGGCTACACCTTC; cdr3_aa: CASSQTGNYGYTF
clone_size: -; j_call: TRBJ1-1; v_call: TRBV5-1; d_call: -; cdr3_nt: TGCGCCAGCAGCTTGGTGGGGTGGCAGGGCACCCGGCTTAGCACTGAAGCTTTCTTT; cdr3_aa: CASSLVGWQGTRLSTEAFF